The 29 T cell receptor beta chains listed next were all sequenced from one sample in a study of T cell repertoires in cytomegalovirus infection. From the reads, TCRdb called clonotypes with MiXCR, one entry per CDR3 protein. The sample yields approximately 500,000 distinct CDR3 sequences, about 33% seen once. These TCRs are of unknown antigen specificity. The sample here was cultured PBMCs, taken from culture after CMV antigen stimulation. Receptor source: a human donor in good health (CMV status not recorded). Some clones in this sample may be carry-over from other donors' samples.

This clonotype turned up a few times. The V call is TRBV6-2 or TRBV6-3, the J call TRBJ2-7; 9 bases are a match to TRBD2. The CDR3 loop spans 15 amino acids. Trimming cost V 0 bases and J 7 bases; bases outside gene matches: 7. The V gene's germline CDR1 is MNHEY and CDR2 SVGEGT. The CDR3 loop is CASSYSSQLAGEQYF. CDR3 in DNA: TGTGCCAGCAGTTACTCGTCCCAGCTAGCGGGAGAGCAGTACTTC.

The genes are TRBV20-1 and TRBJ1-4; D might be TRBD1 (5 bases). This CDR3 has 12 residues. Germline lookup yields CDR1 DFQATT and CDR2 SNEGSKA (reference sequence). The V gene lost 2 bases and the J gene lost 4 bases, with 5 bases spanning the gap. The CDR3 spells CSARRGNEKLFF. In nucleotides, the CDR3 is TGCAGTGCTAGAAGGGGTAATGAAAAACTGTTTTTT.

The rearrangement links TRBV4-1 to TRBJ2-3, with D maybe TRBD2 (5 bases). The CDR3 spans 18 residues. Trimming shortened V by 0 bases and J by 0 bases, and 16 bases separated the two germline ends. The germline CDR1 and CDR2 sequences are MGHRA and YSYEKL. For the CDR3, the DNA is TGCGCCAGCAGCCAAGATGGCGGAAGCGGTTATAGCACAGATACGCAGTATTTT. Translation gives CASSQDGGSGYSTDTQYF.

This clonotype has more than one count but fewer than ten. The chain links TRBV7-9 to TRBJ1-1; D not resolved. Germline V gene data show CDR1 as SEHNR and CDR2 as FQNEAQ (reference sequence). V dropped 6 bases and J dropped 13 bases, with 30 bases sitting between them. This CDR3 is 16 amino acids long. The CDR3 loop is CASSKVDPPSTLSGFF. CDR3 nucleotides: TGTGCCAGCAGTAAAGTGGATCCCCCTTCAACACTGAGCGGTTTCTTT.

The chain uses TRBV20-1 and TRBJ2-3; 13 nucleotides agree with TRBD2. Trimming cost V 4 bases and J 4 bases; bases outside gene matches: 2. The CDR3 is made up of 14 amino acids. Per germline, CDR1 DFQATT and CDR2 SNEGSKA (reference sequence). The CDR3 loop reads CSAKLAGGPDTQYF. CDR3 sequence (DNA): TGCAGTGCTAAACTAGCGGGAGGGCCAGATACGCAGTATTTT.

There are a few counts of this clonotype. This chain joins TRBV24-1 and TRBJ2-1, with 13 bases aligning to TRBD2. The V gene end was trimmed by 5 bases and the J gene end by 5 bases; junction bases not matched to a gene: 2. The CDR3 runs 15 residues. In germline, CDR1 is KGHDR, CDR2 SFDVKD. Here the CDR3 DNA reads TGTGCCACCAGTGGGACTAGCGGGAGTAACAATGAGCAGTTCTTC. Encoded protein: CATSGTSGSNNEQFF.

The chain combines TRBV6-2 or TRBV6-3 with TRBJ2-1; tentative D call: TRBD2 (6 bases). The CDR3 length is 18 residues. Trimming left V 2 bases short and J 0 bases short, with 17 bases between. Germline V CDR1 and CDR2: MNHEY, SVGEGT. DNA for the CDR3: TGTGCCAGCAGTTACCTACTCATGGAGGGATACTCCTACAATGAGCAGTTCTTC. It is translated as CASSYLLMEGYSYNEQFF.

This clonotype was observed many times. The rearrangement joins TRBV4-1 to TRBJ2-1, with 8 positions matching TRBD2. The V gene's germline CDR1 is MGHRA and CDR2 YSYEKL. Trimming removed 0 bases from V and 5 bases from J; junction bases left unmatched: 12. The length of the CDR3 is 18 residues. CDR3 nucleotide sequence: TGCGCCAGCAGCCAAGAGGTTTGGGGGACTAGGAAGAACAATGAGCAGTTCTTC. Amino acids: CASSQEVWGTRKNNEQFF.

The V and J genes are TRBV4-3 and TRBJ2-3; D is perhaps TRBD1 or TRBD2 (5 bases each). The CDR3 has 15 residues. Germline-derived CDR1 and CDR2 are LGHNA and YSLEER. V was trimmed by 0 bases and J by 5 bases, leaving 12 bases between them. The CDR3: CASSQEKRQGDTQYF. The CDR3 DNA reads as TGCGCCAGCAGCCAAGAGAAGCGGCAGGGAGATACGCAGTATTTT.

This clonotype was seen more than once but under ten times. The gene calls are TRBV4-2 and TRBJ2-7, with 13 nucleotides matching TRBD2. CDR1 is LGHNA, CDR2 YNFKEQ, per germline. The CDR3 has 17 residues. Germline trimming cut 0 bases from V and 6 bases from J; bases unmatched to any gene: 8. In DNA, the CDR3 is TGTGCCAGCAGCCAAGAGACTAGCGGGGGGACACCTTCCGAGCAGTACTTC. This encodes CASSQETSGGTPSEQYF.

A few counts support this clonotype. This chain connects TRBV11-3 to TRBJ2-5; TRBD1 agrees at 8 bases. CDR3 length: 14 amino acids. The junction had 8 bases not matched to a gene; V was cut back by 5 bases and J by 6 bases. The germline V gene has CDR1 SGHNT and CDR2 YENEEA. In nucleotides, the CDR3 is TGTGCCAGCAGCGTCTCAGGGGGCAAAAAGACCCAGTACTTC. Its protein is CASSVSGGKKTQYF.

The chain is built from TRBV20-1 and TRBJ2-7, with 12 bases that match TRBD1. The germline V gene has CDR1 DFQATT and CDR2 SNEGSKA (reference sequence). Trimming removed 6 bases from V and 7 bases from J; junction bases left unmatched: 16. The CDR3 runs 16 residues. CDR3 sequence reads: CSAPEFGDRGLGEQYF. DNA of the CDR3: TGCAGTGCCCCCGAGTTTGGGGACAGGGGGCTGGGTGAGCAGTACTTC.

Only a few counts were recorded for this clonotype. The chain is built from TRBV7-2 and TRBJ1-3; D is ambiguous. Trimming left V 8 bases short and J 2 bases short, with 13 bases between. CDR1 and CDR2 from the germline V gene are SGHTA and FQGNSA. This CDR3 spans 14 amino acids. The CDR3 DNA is TGTGCCAGCGGTTTCGGCGGGACTGGAAACACCATATATTTT. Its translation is CASGFGGTGNTIYF. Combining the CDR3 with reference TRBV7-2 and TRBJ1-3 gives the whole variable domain GAGVSQSPSNKVTEKGKDVELRCDPISGHTALYWYRQSLGQGLEFLIYFQGNSAPDKSGLPSDRFSAERTGGSVSTLTIQRTQQEDSAVYLCASGFGGTGNTIYFGEGSWLTVV.

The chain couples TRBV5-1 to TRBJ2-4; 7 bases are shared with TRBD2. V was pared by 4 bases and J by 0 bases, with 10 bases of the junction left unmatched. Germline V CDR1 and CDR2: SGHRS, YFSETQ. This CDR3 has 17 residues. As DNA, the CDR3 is TGCGCCAGCAGCCCAGGTTCTAGCGGTTTAGCCAAAAACATTCAGTACTTC. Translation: CASSPGSSGLAKNIQYF.

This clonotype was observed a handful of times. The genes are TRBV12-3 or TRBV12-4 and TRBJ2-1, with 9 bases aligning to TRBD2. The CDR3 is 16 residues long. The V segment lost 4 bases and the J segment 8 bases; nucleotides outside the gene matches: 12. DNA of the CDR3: TGTGCCAGCAGTTCTGCGTTCGGCGGGAGGGCCTATGAGCAGTTCTTC. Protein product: CASSSAFGGRAYEQFF.

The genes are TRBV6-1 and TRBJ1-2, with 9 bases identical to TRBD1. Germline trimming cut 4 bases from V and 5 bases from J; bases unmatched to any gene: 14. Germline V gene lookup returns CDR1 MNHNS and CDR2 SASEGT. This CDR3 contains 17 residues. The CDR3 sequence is CASSGGTGPLGEYGYTF. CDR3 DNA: TGTGCCAGCAGTGGGGGGACAGGGCCCCTCGGAGAGTATGGCTACACCTTC.

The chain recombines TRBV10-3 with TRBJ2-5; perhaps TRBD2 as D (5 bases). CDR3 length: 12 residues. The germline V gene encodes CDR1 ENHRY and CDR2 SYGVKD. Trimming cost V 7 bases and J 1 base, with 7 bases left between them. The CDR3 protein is CAIKGAQETQYF. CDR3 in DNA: TGTGCCATCAAGGGAGCCCAAGAGACCCAGTACTTC.

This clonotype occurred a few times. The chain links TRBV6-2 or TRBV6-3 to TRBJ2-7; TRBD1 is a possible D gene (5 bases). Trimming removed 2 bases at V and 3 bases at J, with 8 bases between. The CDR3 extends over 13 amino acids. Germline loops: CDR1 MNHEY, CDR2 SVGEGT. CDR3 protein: CASSYGDSYEQYV. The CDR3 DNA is TGTGCCAGCAGTTACGGAGACAGCTACGAGCAGTACGTC.

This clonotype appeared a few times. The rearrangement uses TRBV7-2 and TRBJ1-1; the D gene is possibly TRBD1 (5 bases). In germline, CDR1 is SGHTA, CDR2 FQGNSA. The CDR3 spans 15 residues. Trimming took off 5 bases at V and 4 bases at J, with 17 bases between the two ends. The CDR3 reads CASSPYGLGGTEAFF. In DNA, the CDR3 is TGTGCCAGCAGCCCCTACGGGCTGGGGGGCACTGAAGCTTTCTTT.

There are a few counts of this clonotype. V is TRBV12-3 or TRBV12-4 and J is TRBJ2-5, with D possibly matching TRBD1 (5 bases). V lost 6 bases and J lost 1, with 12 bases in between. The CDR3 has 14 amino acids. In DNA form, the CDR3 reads TGTGCCAGCAGCCGGATGGGGCCCCAAGAGACCCAGTACTTC. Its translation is CASSRMGPQETQYF.

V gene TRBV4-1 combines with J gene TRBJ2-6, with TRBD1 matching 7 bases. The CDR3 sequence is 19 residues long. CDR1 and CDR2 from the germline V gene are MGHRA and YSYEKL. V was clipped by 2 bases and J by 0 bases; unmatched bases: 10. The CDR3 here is CASSQSAPGQSSGANVLTF. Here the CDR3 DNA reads TGCGCCAGCAGCCAATCGGCACCGGGACAGAGCTCTGGGGCCAACGTCCTGACTTTC.

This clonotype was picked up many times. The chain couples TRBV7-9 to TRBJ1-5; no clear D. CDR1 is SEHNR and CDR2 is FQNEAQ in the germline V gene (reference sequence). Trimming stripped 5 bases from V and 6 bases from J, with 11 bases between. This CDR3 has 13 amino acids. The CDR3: CASSGPSGQPQHF. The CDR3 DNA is TGTGCCAGCAGCGGTCCTTCGGGTCAGCCCCAGCATTTT.

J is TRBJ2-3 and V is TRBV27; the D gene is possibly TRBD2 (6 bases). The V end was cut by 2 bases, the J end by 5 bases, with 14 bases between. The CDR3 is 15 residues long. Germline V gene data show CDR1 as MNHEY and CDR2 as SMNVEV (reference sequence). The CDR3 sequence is CASSLDGRGIDTQYF. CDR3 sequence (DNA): TGTGCCAGCAGTTTAGACGGGAGAGGAATAGATACGCAGTATTTT.

CDR3 region: CASTPGGAKNIQYF. The CDR3 DNA sequence: TGTGCCAGCACTCCCGGTGGGGCCAAAAACATTCAGTACTTC. The rearrangement uses TRBV7-2 and TRBJ2-4, with unresolved D. The germline V gene encodes CDR1 SGHTA and CDR2 FQGNSA. This CDR3 has 14 residues. Trimming took off 7 bases at V and 1 base at J, with 11 bases between the two ends.

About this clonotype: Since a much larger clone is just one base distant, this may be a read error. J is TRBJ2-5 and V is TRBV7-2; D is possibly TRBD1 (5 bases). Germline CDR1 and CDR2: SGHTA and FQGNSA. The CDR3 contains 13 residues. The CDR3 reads CSSSSGKGETQYF. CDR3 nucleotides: TGTTCCAGCAGCTCAGGCAAGGGGGAGACCCAGTACTTC.

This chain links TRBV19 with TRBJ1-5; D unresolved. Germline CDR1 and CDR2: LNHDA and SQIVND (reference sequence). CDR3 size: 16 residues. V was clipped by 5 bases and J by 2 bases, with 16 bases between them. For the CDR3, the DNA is TGTGCCAGTAGTTCCCGGACGGGCGAGGGCAATCAGCCCCAGCATTTT. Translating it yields CASSSRTGEGNQPQHF.

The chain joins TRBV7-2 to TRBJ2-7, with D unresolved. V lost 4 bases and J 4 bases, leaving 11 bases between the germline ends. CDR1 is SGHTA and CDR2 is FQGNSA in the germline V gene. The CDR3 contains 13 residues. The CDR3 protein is CASSSQFSYEQYF. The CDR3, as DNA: TGTGCCAGCAGCTCACAGTTCTCTTACGAGCAGTACTTC.

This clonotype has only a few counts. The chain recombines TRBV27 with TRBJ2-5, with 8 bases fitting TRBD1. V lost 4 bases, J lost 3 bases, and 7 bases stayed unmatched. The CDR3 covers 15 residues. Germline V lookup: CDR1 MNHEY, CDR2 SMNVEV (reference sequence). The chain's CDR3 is CASSSQGARKETQYF. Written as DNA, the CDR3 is TGTGCCAGCAGTTCCCAGGGGGCCCGCAAAGAGACCCAGTACTTC.

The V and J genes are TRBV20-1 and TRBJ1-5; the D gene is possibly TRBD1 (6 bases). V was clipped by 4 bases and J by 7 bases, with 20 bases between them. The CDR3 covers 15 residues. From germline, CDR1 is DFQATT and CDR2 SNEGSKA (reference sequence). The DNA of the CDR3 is TGCAGTGCTAACGGGGGGGCAGGGGACTTCCAGCCCCAGCATTTT. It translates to CSANGGAGDFQPQHF.